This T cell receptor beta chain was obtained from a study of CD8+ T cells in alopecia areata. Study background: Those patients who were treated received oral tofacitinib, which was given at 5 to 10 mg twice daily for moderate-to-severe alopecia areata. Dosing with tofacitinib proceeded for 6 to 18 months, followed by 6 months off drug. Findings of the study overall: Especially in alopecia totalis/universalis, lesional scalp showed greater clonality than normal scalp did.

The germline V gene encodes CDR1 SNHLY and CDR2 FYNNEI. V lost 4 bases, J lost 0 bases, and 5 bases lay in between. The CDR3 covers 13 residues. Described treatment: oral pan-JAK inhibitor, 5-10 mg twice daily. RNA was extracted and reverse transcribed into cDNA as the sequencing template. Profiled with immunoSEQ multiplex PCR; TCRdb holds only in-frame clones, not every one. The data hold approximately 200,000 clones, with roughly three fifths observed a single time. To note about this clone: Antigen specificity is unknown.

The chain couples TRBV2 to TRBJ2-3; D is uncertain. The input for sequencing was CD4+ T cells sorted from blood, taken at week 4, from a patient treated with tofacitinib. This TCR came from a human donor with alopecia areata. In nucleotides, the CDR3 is TGTGCCAGCAGTGGGACCAGCACAGATACGCAGTATTTT. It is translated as CASSGTSTDTQYF.